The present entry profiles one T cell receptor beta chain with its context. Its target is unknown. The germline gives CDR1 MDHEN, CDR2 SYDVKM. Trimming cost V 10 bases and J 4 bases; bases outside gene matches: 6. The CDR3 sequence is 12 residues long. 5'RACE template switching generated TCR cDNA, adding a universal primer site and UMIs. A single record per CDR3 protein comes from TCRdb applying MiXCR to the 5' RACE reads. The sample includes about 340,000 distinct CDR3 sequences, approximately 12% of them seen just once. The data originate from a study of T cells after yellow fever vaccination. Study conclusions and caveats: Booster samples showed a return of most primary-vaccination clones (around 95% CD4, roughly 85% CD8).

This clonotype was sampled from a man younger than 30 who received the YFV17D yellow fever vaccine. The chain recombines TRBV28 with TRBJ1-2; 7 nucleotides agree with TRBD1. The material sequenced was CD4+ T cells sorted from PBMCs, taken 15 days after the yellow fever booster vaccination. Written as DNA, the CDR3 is TGTGCCACCCTGACAGGGAGCTATGGCTACACCTTC. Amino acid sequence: CATLTGSYGYTF.